The clone carrying this TCR beta chain was counted between two and nine times. What it binds is unknown. Germline CDR1 and CDR2: SGHRS and YFSETQ. V shed 0 bases and J 5 bases; nucleotides not matched to a gene: 10. This CDR3 comprises 17 residues. This entry belongs to a study of blood T cells in healthy people across ages. Study as a whole: Template switching retrieved approximately one barcoded beta molecule for each two T cells.

It was with a sample-barcoded 5' primer and a J-beta primer mix that a second PCR of roughly 6 to 12 cycles was run. Every molecule of cDNA carried a tag from a template-switch adaptor with 12 random nucleotides. From each sample, at least 3 million paired-end reads containing CDR3 were obtained. TCRdb analysed the 5' RACE reads with MiXCR anew, one entry per CDR3 protein. The sample lists approximately 830,000 distinct CDR3 sequences, around 62% seen once, with about 30% in the top ten. Overall study results and limits: Possibly, changes in expanded clonotypes were confounded because donor CMV status was unknown.

The chain couples TRBV5-1 to TRBJ2-7, with 11 bases matching TRBD2. The sequence was collected from a young man in good health. The sample taken for sequencing was blood. The CDR3 DNA sequence: TGCGCCAGCAGCTTGGTACTAGCGGGGGCCTCCGGGAACGAGCAGTACTTC. Protein product: CASSLVLAGASGNEQYF.